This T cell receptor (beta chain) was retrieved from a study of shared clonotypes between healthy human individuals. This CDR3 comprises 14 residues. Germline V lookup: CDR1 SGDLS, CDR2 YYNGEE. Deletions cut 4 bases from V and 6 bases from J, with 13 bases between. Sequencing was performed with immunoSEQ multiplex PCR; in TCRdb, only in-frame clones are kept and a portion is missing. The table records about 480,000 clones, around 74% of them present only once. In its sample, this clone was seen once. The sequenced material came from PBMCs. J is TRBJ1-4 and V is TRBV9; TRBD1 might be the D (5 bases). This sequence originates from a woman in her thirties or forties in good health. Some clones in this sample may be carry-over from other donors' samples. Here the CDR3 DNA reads TGTGCCAGCAGCCCTAGGGGAAAAGATGAAAAACTGTTTTTT. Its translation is CASSPRGKDEKLFF.